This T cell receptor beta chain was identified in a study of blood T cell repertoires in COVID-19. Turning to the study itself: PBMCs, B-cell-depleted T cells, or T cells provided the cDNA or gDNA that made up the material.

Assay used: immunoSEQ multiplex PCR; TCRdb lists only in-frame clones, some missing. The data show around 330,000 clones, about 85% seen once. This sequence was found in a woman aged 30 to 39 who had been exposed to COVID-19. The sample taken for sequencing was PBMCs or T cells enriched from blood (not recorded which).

CDR3 residues: CASSSQGFAEAFF. CDR3 in DNA: TGTGCCAGTAGTTCACAGGGTTTCGCTGAAGCTTTCTTT. The chain uses TRBV19 and TRBJ1-1; TRBD1 might be the D (6 bases). In germline, CDR1 is LNHDA, CDR2 SQIVND (reference sequence). V shed 5 bases and J shed 6 bases, with 13 bases lying between them. The CDR3 sequence is 13 residues long. The full variable domain, its missing parts supplied by reference TRBV19 and TRBJ1-1, is DGGITQSPKYLFRKEGQNVTLSCEQNLNHDAMYWYRQDPGQGLRLIYYSQIVNDFQKGDIAEGYSVSREKKESFPLTVTSAQKNPTAFYLCASSSQGFAEAFFGQGTRLTVV.